A selection of T cell receptor beta chains follows, all from one sample in a study of response to subunit inactivated influenza vaccine. In TCRdb, the RT-PCR reads were re-called with MiXCR into one record per CDR3 protein. The sample contains about 650,000 distinct CDR3 sequences, 15% to 19% of which appear only once. The sample was PBMCs from blood, taken approximately 13 days after vaccination. All receptors derive from a man aged 45-65 years who received an inactivated influenza vaccine. Each CDR3 is given with its conserved first and last residue. The D gene is left open where the match is weak. For some rows the clone size is stated as once, few or many, or as a class when expanded; others skip it.

TRBJ2-7 TRBV6-2/TRBV6-3 TRBD1 . CASSYKGQFYEQYF TGTGCCAGCAGTTATAAGGGACAGTTCTACGAGCAGTACTTC
TRBJ2-3 TRBV7-2 TRBD2 . CASSLVASGSVGDTQYF TGTGCCAGCAGCTTAGTAGCTAGCGGGTCGGTGGGGGATACGCAGTATTTT
TRBJ1-4 TRBV2 . . CASTQGIIEKLFF TGTGCCAGCACACAGGGTATAATCGAAAAACTGTTTTTT
TRBJ2-3 TRBV12-3/TRBV12-4 . few CASSPGGATDTQYF TGTGCCAGCAGCCCAGGGGGGGCCACAGATACGCAGTATTTT
TRBJ2-1 TRBV5-1 TRBD2 few CASSWTSGGFDEQFF TGCGCCAGCAGCTGGACTAGCGGGGGGTTCGATGAGCAGTTCTTC
TRBJ2-7 TRBV5-1 . . CASRDGVYYEQYF TGCGCCAGCAGGGATGGGGTGTACTACGAGCAGTACTTC
TRBJ2-7 TRBV4-3 TRBD2 many CASSQAPLAEYEQYF TGCGCCAGCAGCCAAGCTCCACTAGCGGAGTACGAGCAGTACTTC
TRBJ1-1 TRBV29-1 . . CSGLQGAEAFF TGCAGCGGCCTACAGGGCGCTGAAGCTTTCTTT
TRBJ2-1 TRBV7-9 . many CASSLGPRGANNEQFF TGTGCCAGCAGCTTAGGCCCGAGGGGCGCGAACAATGAGCAGTTCTTC
TRBJ2-6 TRBV19 TRBD1 . CASSGTASGANVLTF TGTGCCAGTAGTGGGACAGCCTCTGGGGCCAACGTCCTGACTTTC
TRBJ2-1 TRBV20-1 . . CSARAILGYNEQFF TGCAGTGCTAGGGCTATCTTGGGCTACAATGAGCAGTTCTTC
TRBJ2-5 TRBV6-2/TRBV6-3 . few CASSYSWGRQETQYF TGTGCCAGCAGTTACTCCTGGGGGCGCCAAGAGACCCAGTACTTC
TRBJ2-5 TRBV20-1 . many CSARDQVFAGETQYF TGCAGTGCTAGAGATCAAGTCTTTGCGGGGGAGACCCAGTACTTC
TRBJ2-7 TRBV5-1 . . CASSLRGARSYEQYF TGCGCCAGCAGCTTGCGGGGGGCCCGGTCCTACGAGCAGTACTTC
TRBJ2-2 TRBV6-2/TRBV6-3 . few CASRRTGAENTGELFF TGTGCCAGCAGACGGACGGGAGCCGAAAACACCGGGGAGCTGTTTTTT
TRBJ2-4 TRBV12-3/TRBV12-4 TRBD1 . CASSYRTGGLAKNIQYF TGTGCCAGCAGTTACCGGACAGGGGGGCTAGCCAAAAACATTCAGTACTTC
TRBJ1-1 TRBV5-1 TRBD1 . CASSIRDRAEAFF TGCGCCAGCAGCATCCGGGACAGGGCTGAAGCTTTCTTT
TRBJ2-3 TRBV20-1 . few CSGGSPADTQYF TGCAGTGGGGGGTCCCCCGCAGATACGCAGTATTTT
TRBJ1-1 TRBV11-1 TRBD1 . CASSTKQGGNTEAFF TGTGCCAGCAGCACGAAACAGGGGGGTAACACTGAAGCTTTCTTT